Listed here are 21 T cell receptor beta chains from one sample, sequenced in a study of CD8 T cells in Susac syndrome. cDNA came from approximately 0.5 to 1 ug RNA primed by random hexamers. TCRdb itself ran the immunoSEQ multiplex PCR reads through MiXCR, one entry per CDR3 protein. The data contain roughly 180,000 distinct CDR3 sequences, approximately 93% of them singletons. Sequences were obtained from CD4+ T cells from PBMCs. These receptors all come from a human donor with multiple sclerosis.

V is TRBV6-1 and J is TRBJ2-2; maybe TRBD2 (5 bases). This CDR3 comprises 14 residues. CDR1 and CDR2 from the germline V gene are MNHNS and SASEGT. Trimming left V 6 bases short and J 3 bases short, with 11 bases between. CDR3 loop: CASSPELDTGELFF. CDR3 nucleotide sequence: TGTGCCAGCAGCCCGGAACTAGACACCGGGGAGCTGTTTTTT.

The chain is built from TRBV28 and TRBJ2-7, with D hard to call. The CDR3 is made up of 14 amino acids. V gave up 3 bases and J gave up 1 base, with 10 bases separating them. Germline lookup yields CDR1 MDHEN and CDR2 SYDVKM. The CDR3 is CASSFFRVSYEQYF. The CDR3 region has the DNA TGTGCCAGCAGTTTTTTTCGCGTTTCCTACGAGCAGTACTTC.

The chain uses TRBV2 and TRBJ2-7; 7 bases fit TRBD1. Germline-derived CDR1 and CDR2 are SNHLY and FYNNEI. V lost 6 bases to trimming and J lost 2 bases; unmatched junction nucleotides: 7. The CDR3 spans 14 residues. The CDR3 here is CASRTGVGTYEQYF. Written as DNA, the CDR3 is TGTGCCAGCAGAACAGGGGTCGGAACCTACGAGCAGTACTTC.

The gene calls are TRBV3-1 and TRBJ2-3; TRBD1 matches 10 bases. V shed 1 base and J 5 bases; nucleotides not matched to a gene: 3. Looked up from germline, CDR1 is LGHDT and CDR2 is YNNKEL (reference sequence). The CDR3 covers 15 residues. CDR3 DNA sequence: TGTGCCAGCAGCCAAGGACAGGGGGCGGTAGATACGCAGTATTTT. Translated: CASSQGQGAVDTQYF.

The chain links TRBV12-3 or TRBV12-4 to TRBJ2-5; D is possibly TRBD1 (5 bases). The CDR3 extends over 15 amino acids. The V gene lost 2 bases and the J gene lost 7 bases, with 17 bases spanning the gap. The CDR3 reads CASSLMAPDTRTQYF. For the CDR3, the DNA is TGTGCCAGCAGTTTAATGGCCCCGGACACCAGGACCCAGTACTTC.

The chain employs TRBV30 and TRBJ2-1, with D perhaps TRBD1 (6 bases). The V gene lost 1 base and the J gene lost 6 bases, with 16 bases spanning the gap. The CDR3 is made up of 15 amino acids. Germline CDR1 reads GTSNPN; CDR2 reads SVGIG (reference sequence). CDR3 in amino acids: CAWSGEGHASNEQFF. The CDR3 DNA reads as TGTGCCTGGAGTGGCGAGGGACACGCGAGCAATGAGCAGTTCTTC. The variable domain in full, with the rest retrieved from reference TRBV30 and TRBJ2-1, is SQTIHQWPATLVQPVGSPLSLECTVEGTSNPNLYWYRQAAGRGLQLLFYSVGIGQISSEVPQNLSASRPQDRQFILSSKKLLLSDSGFYLCAWSGEGHASNEQFFGPGTRLTVL.

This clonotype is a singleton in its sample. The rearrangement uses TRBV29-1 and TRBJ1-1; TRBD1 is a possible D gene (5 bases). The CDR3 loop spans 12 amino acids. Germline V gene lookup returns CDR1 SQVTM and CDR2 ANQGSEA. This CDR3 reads CTFSGGRTEAFF. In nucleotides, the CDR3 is TGCACCTTTTCCGGGGGACGCACTGAAGCTTTCTTT.

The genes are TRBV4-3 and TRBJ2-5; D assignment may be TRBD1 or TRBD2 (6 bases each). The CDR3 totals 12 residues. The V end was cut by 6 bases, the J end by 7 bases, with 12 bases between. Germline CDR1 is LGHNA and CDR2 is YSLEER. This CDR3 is CASRGLTGTQYF. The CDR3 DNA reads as TGCGCCAGCAGGGGACTGACAGGGACCCAGTACTTC.

The CDR3 DNA reads TGTGCCAGCAGTCGCTTATCTAGTACCACCGGGGAGCTGTTTTTT. It specifies CASSRLSSTTGELFF. The gene calls are TRBV5-4 and TRBJ2-2; D gene uncertain. V lost 5 bases and J 4 bases, leaving 15 bases between the germline ends. Per the germline V gene, CDR1 is SGHNT and CDR2 is YYREEE (reference sequence). This CDR3 is built from 15 residues.

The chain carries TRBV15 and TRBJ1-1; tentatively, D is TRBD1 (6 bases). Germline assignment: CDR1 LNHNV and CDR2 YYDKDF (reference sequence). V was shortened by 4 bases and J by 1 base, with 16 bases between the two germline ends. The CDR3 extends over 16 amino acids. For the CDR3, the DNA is TGTGCCACCAGCACCGGGACATCTTCTTGGAACACTGAAGCTTTCTTT. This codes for CATSTGTSSWNTEAFF.

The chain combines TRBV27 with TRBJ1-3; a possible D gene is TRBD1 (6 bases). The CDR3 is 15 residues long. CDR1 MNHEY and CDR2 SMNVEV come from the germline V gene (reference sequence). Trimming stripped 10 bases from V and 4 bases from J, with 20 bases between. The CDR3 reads CATHGGPGRGNTIYF. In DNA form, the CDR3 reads TGTGCCACCCACGGGGGCCCGGGGCGAGGAAACACCATATATTTT.

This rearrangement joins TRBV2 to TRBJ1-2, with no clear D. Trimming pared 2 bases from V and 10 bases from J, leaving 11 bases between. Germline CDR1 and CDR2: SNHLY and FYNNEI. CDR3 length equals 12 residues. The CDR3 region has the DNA TGTGCCAGCAGTGAAAGAGGGATGTACTACACCTTC. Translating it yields CASSERGMYYTF.

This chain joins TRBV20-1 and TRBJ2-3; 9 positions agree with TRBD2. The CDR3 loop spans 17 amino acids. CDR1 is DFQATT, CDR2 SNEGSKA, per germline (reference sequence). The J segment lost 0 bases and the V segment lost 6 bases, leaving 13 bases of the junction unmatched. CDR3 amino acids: CSATGGSLAGSTDTQYF. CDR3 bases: TGCAGTGCGACCGGGGGGTCGCTAGCGGGAAGCACAGATACGCAGTATTTT.

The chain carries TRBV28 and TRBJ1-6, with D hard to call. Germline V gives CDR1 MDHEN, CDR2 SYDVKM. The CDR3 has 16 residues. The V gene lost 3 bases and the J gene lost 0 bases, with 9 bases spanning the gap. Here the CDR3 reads CASSFGSHSYNSPLHF. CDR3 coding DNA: TGTGCCAGCAGTTTCGGCTCGCACTCCTATAATTCACCCCTCCACTTT.

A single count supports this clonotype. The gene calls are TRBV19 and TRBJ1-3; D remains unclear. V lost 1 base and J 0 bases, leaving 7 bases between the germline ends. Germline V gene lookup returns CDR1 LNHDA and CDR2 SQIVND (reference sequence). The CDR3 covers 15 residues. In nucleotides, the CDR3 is TGTGCCAGTAGTATAGGAGTGAGCTCTGGAAACACCATATATTTT. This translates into CASSIGVSSGNTIYF.

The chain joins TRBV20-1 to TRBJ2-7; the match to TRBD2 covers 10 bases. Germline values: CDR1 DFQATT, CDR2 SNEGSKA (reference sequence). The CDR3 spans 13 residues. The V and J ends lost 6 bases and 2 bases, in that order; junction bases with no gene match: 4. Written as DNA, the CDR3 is TGCAGTGCCTGGACTAGCGGCCCCTACGAGCAGTACTTC. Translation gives CSAWTSGPYEQYF.

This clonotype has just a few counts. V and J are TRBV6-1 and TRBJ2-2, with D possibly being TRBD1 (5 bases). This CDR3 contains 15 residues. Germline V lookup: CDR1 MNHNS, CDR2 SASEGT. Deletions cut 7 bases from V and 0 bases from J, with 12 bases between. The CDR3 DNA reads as TGTGCCAGCAAATCAGGGTCCGCGAACACCGGGGAGCTGTTTTTT. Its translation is CASKSGSANTGELFF.

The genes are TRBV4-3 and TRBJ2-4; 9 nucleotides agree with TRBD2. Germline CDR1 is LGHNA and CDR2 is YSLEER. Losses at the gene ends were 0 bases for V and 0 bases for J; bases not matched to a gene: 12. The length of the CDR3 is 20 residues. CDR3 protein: CASSQEVTSGNVKAKNIQYF. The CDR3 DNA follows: TGCGCCAGCAGCCAAGAGGTGACTAGCGGAAACGTCAAAGCCAAAAACATTCAGTACTTC.

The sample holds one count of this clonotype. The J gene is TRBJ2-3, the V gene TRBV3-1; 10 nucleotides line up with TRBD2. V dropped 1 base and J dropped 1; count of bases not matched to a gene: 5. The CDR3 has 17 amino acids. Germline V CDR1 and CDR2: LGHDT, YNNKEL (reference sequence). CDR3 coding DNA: TGTGCCAGCAGCCAAGTGAGCGGGACTAGCGGCACAGATACGCAGTATTTT. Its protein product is CASSQVSGTSGTDTQYF.

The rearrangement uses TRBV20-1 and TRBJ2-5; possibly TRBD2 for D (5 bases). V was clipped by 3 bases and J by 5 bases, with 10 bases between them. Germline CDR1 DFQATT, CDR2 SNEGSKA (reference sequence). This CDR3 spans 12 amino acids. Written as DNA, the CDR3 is TGCAGTGCTAGTCCCAGCGGTGAGACCCAGTACTTC. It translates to CSASPSGETQYF.

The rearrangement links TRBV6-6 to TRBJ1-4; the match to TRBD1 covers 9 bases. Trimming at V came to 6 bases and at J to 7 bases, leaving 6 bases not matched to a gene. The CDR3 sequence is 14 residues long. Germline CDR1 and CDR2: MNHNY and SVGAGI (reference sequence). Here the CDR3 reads CASSTGTGTEKLFF. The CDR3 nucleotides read TGTGCCAGCAGCACCGGGACAGGGACTGAAAAACTGTTTTTT.